This T cell receptor beta chain originates from a study of blood T cell repertoires in COVID-19. Whole-study context: COVID-19 samples collected from the United States, Italy and Spain covered acute and convalescent phases.

Sequenced by immunoSEQ multiplex PCR; TCRdb stores in-frame clones only, minus some. The data contain approximately 240,000 clones, around 82% of them seen just once; the ten biggest clones take up under 5.5%. This CDR3 has 11 residues. CDR1 DFQATT and CDR2 SNEGSKA come from the germline V gene (reference sequence). Trimming took off 5 bases at V and 6 bases at J, with 8 bases between the two ends. This clone is a singleton in its sample. The gene calls are TRBV20-1 and TRBJ2-1, with D unresolved. Material: peripheral blood. The sequence was collected from a woman older than 75 with active or convalescent COVID-19. CDR3 coding DNA: TGCAGTGCTCCTGAGATCAATGAGCAGTTCTTC. As protein: CSAPEINEQFF.